Listed here are 15 T cell receptor beta chains from one sample, sequenced in a study of blood T cell repertoires in COVID-19. The table came from immunoSEQ multiplex PCR; TCRdb's copy has only in-frame clones and leaves some out. The sample yields 95,000 or so clones, about 89% seen once. The sequencing sample was made of peripheral blood. Receptors were obtained from a human donor in a cohort sampled during active COVID-19.

The genes are TRBV7-2 and TRBJ1-1; 9 positions match TRBD1. Germline trimming cut 0 bases from V and 0 bases from J; bases unmatched to any gene: 2. Germline CDR1 reads SGHTA; CDR2 reads FQGNSA. The CDR3 totals 16 residues. CDR3 amino acids: CASSLAGQGMNTEAFF. The CDR3 DNA is TGTGCCAGCAGCTTAGCGGGACAGGGCATGAACACTGAAGCTTTCTTT.

V and J are TRBV24-1 and TRBJ1-6; D not certain. Germline loops: CDR1 KGHDR, CDR2 SFDVKD. The V end was cut by 1 base, the J end by 4 bases, with 10 bases between. The CDR3 sequence is 16 residues long. The CDR3 is CATSDFAKRYNSPLHF. The CDR3 DNA follows: TGTGCCACCAGTGATTTCGCGAAGCGGTATAATTCACCCCTCCACTTT.

The rearrangement links TRBV4-1 to TRBJ2-1, with a weak D call TRBD2 (5 bases). Deletions cut 8 bases from V and 4 bases from J, with 18 bases between. This CDR3 spans 15 amino acids. The germline V gene has CDR1 MGHRA and CDR2 YSYEKL. The CDR3 protein is CASCRTGNSYNEQFF. The CDR3 DNA reads as TGCGCCAGCTGCAGGACGGGGAACTCTTACAATGAGCAGTTCTTC.

The chain employs TRBV4-2 and TRBJ2-3, with 7 bases fitting TRBD1. This CDR3 comprises 18 residues. Germline V CDR1 and CDR2: LGHNA, YNFKEQ. The V segment lost 0 bases and the J segment 0 bases; nucleotides outside the gene matches: 9. CDR3 region: CASSQDPLQGLSTDTQYF. The CDR3 bases are TGTGCCAGCAGCCAAGACCCTTTACAGGGGTTAAGCACAGATACGCAGTATTTT.

The J gene is TRBJ1-6, the V gene TRBV14; 7 bases fit TRBD1. CDR3 length: 15 residues. Germline CDR1 reads SGHDN; CDR2 reads FVKESK. With V trimmed by 3 bases and J by 11 bases, 10 bases remained unmatched. The CDR3 nucleotides read TGTGCCAGCAGCCAGGGTCGACAGGGCGGGGCACCCCTCCACTTT. Its translation is CASSQGRQGGAPLHF.

The V call is TRBV12-3 or TRBV12-4, the J call TRBJ2-3; 7 bases are shared with TRBD1. V was pared by 8 bases and J by 7 bases, with 9 bases of the junction left unmatched. This CDR3 spans 13 amino acids. CDR3 sequence (DNA): TGTGCCAGCGGAACAGGGGCCCGAAATACGCAGTATTTT. Its translation is CASGTGARNTQYF.

The chain recombines TRBV30 with TRBJ2-7; 8 bases map to TRBD2. The CDR3 contains 14 residues. Trimming took 0 bases from V and 3 from J; bases not matched to a gene: 4. In germline, CDR1 is GTSNPN, CDR2 SVGIG (reference sequence). Here the CDR3 reads CAWSVVGTSYEQYF. CDR3 DNA sequence: TGTGCCTGGAGTGTGGTCGGGACTAGCTACGAGCAGTACTTC.

This clone was seen just once. V and J are TRBV13 and TRBJ2-1; the match to TRBD2 covers 11 bases. Trimming took 5 bases from V and 7 from J; bases not matched to a gene: 10. The CDR3 runs 16 residues. Germline CDR1 and CDR2: PRHDT and FYEKMQ (reference sequence). Here the CDR3 reads CASSLPGTSGWNEQFF. In nucleotides, the CDR3 is TGTGCCAGCAGCCTGCCCGGGACTAGCGGTTGGAATGAGCAGTTCTTC.

This clone was seen only a few times. The chain recombines TRBV9 with TRBJ1-5, with no clear D. The V and J ends lost 0 bases and 5 bases respectively, with 6 bases between them. CDR1 SGDLS and CDR2 YYNGEE come from the germline V gene. The CDR3 sequence is 13 residues long. CDR3 DNA: TGTGCCAGCAGCGTAGGACTATATCAGCCCCAGCATTTT. It is translated as CASSVGLYQPQHF.

This chain connects TRBV18 to TRBJ1-1; 8 positions match TRBD1. This CDR3 contains 14 residues. The J segment lost 3 bases and the V segment lost 6 bases, leaving 6 bases of the junction unmatched. CDR1 is KGHSH and CDR2 is LQKENI in the germline V gene. The CDR3 loop reads CASSPLQGDTEAFF. CDR3 nucleotide sequence: TGTGCCAGCTCTCCCCTACAGGGGGACACTGAAGCTTTCTTT.

The J gene is TRBJ2-7, the V gene TRBV9; D call uncertain. V lost 2 bases to trimming and J lost 5 bases, with 17 bases between them. CDR3 length equals 15 residues. Germline loops: CDR1 SGDLS, CDR2 YYNGEE. CDR3 sequence: CASSVAPGVPHEQYF. CDR3 sequence (DNA): TGTGCCAGCAGCGTGGCCCCGGGTGTCCCTCACGAGCAGTACTTC.

This clone appeared once. J is TRBJ1-2 and V is TRBV5-1; 7 bases align to TRBD1. The junction had 8 bases not matched to a gene; V was cut back by 4 bases and J by 8 bases. The CDR3 is made up of 13 amino acids. Germline values: CDR1 SGHRS, CDR2 YFSETQ. CDR3 in DNA: TGCGCCAGCAGCCTACAGGGGCAAAGGGGCTACACCTTC. Protein product: CASSLQGQRGYTF.

The chain recombines TRBV7-2 with TRBJ2-1; TRBD1 matches at 11 bases. The CDR3 sequence is 15 residues long. Germline values: CDR1 SGHTA, CDR2 FQGNSA. V trimming: 5 bases; J trimming: 6 bases; junction bases outside the gene matches: 6. CDR3 DNA: TGTGCCAGCAGCCGTCCCGGGACAGGGGGCAATGAGCAGTTCTTC. This gives the protein CASSRPGTGGNEQFF. The variable domain in full, completed from reference TRBV7-2 and TRBJ2-1, reads GAGVSQSPSNKVTEKGKDVELRCDPISGHTALYWYRQSLGQGLEFLIYFQGNSAPDKSGLPSDRFSAERTGGSVSTLTIQRTQQEDSAVYLCASSRPGTGGNEQFFGPGTRLTVL.

This clone has only one observation. The V call is TRBV27, the J call TRBJ2-2; TRBD2 agrees at 7 bases. The germline V gene has CDR1 MNHEY and CDR2 SMNVEV (reference sequence). V was pared by 1 base and J by 4 bases, with 3 bases of the junction left unmatched. This CDR3 is built from 15 residues. The CDR3 loop is CASSLFGGSTGELFF. The CDR3 nucleotides are TGTGCCAGCAGTTTATTCGGGGGGAGCACCGGGGAGCTGTTTTTT.

The J gene is TRBJ1-3, the V gene TRBV11-3, with D maybe TRBD1 (5 bases). The CDR3 extends over 13 amino acids. Per germline, CDR1 SGHNT and CDR2 YENEEA. V lost 6 bases, J lost 2 bases, and 8 bases lay in between. CDR3 residues: CASSRGPGNTIYF. CDR3 DNA sequence: TGTGCCAGCAGTAGGGGTCCTGGAAACACCATATATTTT.